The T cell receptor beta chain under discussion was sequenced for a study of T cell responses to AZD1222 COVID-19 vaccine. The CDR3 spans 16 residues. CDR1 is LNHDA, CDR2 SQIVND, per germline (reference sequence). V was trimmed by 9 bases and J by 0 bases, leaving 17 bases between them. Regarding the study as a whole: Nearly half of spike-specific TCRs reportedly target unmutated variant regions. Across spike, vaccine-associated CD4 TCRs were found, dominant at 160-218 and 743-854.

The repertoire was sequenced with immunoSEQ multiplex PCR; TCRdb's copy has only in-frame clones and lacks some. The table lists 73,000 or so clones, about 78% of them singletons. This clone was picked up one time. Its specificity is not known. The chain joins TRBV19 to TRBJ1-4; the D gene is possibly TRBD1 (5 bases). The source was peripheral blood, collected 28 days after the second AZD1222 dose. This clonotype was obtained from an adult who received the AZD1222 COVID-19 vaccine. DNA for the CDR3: TGTGCCAGCAGGGCCCGAAGCCGAACAACTAATGAAAAACTGTTTTTT. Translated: CASRARSRTTNEKLFF.